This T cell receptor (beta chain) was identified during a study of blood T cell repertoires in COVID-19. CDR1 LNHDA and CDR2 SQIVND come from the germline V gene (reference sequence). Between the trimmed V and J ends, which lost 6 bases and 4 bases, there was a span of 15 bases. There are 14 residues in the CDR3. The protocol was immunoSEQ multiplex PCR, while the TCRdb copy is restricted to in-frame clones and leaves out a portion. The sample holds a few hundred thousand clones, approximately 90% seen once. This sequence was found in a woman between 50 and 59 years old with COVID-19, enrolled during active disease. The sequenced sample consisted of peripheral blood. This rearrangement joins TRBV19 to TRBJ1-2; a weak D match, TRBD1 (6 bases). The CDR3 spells CASRLGQTPYGYTF. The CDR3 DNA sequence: TGTGCCAGTAGACTCGGACAGACTCCCTATGGCTACACCTTC.